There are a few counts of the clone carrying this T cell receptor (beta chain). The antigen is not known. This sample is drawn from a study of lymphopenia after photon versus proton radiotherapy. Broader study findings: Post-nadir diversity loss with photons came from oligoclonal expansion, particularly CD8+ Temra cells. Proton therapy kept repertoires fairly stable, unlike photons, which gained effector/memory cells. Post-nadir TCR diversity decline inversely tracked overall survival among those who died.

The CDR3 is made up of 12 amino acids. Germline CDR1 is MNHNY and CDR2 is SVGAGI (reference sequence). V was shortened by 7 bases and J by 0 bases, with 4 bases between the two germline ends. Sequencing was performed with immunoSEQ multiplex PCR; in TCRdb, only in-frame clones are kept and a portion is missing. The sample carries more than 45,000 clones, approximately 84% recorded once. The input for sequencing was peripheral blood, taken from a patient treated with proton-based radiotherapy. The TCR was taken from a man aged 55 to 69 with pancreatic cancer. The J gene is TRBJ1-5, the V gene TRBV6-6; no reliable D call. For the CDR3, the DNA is TGTGCCAGCACCGATAGCAATCAGCCCCAGCATTTT. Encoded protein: CASTDSNQPQHF.